A single sample gave rise to the 19 T cell receptor beta chains below, sequenced in a study of CD8+ T cells in alopecia areata. Reverse transcribed after extraction, RNA yielded cDNA as the sequencing template. The repertoire was sequenced with immunoSEQ multiplex PCR; TCRdb's copy has only in-frame clones and lacks some. Found here are about 110,000 clones, 84% of them singletons; the top ten hold around 25%. Treatment given: oral pan-JAK inhibitor, 5-10 mg twice daily. Sequences were derived from CD8+ T cells sorted from blood, sampled at week 24, from a patient treated with tofacitinib. Receptor source: a human donor with alopecia areata.

This chain joins TRBV7-9 and TRBJ2-4, with D maybe TRBD1 (5 bases). The germline V gene has CDR1 SEHNR and CDR2 FQNEAQ (reference sequence). This CDR3 spans 17 amino acids. V dropped 1 base and J dropped 0 bases, with 13 bases sitting between them. CDR3 in DNA: TGTGCCAGCAGCTTAGTCAGGGAACTCAAAGCCAAAAACATTCAGTACTTC. Translated: CASSLVRELKAKNIQYF.

This rearrangement joins TRBV29-1 to TRBJ2-1; D might be TRBD2 (6 bases). This CDR3 has 12 residues. The germline gives CDR1 SQVTM, CDR2 ANQGSEA. V lost 6 bases and J lost 6, with 12 bases in between. The CDR3 here is CSVSRGGNEQFF. CDR3 coding DNA: TGCAGCGTCTCGCGGGGCGGCAATGAGCAGTTCTTC.

This clone was observed many times. V usage is TRBV2 and J usage is TRBJ1-4; D remains unclear. Germline assignment: CDR1 SNHLY and CDR2 FYNNEI. V lost 1 base and J lost 0, with 9 bases in between. This CDR3 has 16 residues. The CDR3: CASSEGPGATNEKLFF. CDR3 in DNA: TGTGCCAGCAGTGAAGGTCCGGGAGCAACTAATGAAAAACTGTTTTTT. The full variable domain, in which reference TRBV2 and TRBJ1-4 provide the parts outside the CDR3, is EPEVTQTPSHQVTQMGQEVILRCVPISNHLYFYWYRQILGQKVEFLVSFYNNEISEKSEIFDDQFSVERPDGSNFTLKIRSTKLEDSAMYFCASSEGPGATNEKLFFGSGTQLSVL.

The rearrangement uses TRBV7-2 and TRBJ2-7; 14 nucleotides line up with TRBD2. Trimming at V came to 5 bases and at J to 1 base, leaving 7 bases not matched to a gene. Germline values: CDR1 SGHTA, CDR2 FQGNSA. This CDR3 is 17 amino acids long. CDR3 sequence (DNA): TGTGCCAGCAGCCCAAGACTAGCGGGGGGGCGGTCCTACGAGCAGTACTTC. Translating it yields CASSPRLAGGRSYEQYF.

This clone was seen more than once but under ten times. The chain joins TRBV6-6 to TRBJ1-5; 8 bases map to TRBD1. Germline CDR1 and CDR2: MNHNY and SVGAGI (reference sequence). With V trimmed by 6 bases and J by 1 base, 5 bases remained unmatched. CDR3 length: 15 amino acids. CDR3 in DNA: TGTGCCAGCAGCTTGGACAGGGCCAGCAATCAGCCCCAGCATTTT. The encoded protein is CASSLDRASNQPQHF.

The chain has TRBV6-5 and TRBJ1-1; no definite D call. The CDR3 contains 14 residues. Germline CDR1 and CDR2: MNHEY and SVGAGI. V was clipped by 6 bases and J by 4 bases, with 15 bases between them. The CDR3 DNA is TGTGCCAGCAGCTCGGGCCCCGCCAGCACTGAAGCTTTCTTT. This gives the protein CASSSGPASTEAFF.

The V gene is TRBV5-1, the J gene TRBJ2-6; D possibly matches TRBD1 or TRBD2 (5 bases each). The CDR3 loop spans 15 amino acids. The germline V and J ends were trimmed by 7 bases and 3 bases, with 14 bases remaining between them. Germline assignment: CDR1 SGHRS and CDR2 YFSETQ. CDR3 residues: CASGDGDVGANVLTF. In DNA form, the CDR3 reads TGCGCCAGCGGGGACGGTGACGTTGGGGCCAACGTCCTGACTTTC.

The V gene is TRBV27, the J gene TRBJ2-3; 8 nucleotides align to TRBD2. Germline-derived CDR1 and CDR2 are MNHEY and SMNVEV (reference sequence). The CDR3 spans 17 residues. V lost 6 bases and J lost 2; bases outside the gene matches: 13. The CDR3 reads CASSPVGGAPDTDTQYF. The CDR3 region has the DNA TGTGCCAGCAGCCCAGTCGGGGGGGCCCCCGACACAGATACGCAGTATTTT.

The V call is TRBV27, the J call TRBJ2-5; 8 bases line up with TRBD1. The CDR3 extends over 15 amino acids. Germline V gives CDR1 MNHEY, CDR2 SMNVEV (reference sequence). J lost 5 bases, V lost 3 bases, and 8 bases had no gene match. The CDR3 loop reads CASSLTGALGETQYF. The CDR3 coding sequence is TGTGCCAGCAGTTTGACAGGGGCGCTTGGGGAGACCCAGTACTTC.

This chain connects TRBV7-6 to TRBJ2-7; 7 bases are a match to TRBD1. J lost 0 bases, V lost 4 bases, and 6 bases had no gene match. This CDR3 spans 15 amino acids. Germline V gene sequence: CDR1 SGHVS, CDR2 FNYEAQ. This CDR3 is CASSSTGQPSYEQYF. CDR3 DNA sequence: TGTGCCAGCAGCTCGACGGGACAGCCCTCCTACGAGCAGTACTTC.

The V gene is TRBV29-1, the J gene TRBJ2-3; the match to TRBD2 covers 9 bases. The length of the CDR3 is 18 residues. Germline-derived CDR1 and CDR2 are SQVTM and ANQGSEA. Unmatched junction bases numbered 12, after V lost 1 base and J lost 1 base. The CDR3 sequence: CSVEGWAASSGGTDTQYF. Here the CDR3 DNA reads TGCAGCGTTGAAGGATGGGCAGCCTCTAGCGGGGGCACAGATACGCAGTATTTT.

The chain has TRBV4-3 and TRBJ2-1, with a tentative D call TRBD2 (6 bases). This CDR3 comprises 17 residues. Germline assignment: CDR1 LGHNA and CDR2 YSLEER. The V end lost 0 bases, the J end lost 0 bases, and 12 bases lay between the germline ends. CDR3 protein: CASSQDLAAYSYNEQFF. CDR3 bases: TGCGCCAGCAGCCAAGACTTAGCGGCGTACTCCTACAATGAGCAGTTCTTC.

The V and J genes are TRBV29-1 and TRBJ2-2; D tentatively fits TRBD1 or TRBD2 (7 bases each). The CDR3 sequence is 14 residues long. CDR1 is SQVTM and CDR2 is ANQGSEA in the germline V gene. Trimming left V 5 bases short and J 7 bases short, with 17 bases between. CDR3 bases: TGCAGCGTTAGACAGGGAGGGATAAGCGGGGAGCTGTTTTTT. Residues: CSVRQGGISGELFF.

On this clone itself: The junction does not match germline at one end; this may be a read error. Within the sample, other DNA sequences also encode this same CDR3. V is TRBV7-2 and J is TRBJ2-7; 11 bases map to TRBD2. There are 14 residues in the CDR3. CDR1 is SGHTA and CDR2 is FQGNSA in the germline V gene. The CDR3 loop is CASSLAGGSYEQYF. CDR3 coding DNA: TGTGCCAGCAGCCTAGCGGGGGGATCCTACGAGCAGTACTTC.

J is TRBJ1-2 and V is TRBV6-1; 10 positions match TRBD1. The CDR3 contains 15 residues. V lost 2 bases, J lost 2 bases, and 2 bases stayed unmatched. Germline V lookup: CDR1 MNHNS, CDR2 SASEGT. The CDR3 spells CASSEWGQGNYGYTF. The CDR3 DNA reads TGTGCCAGCAGTGAATGGGGACAGGGGAACTATGGCTACACCTTC.

The chain's CDR3 is CASSRTETEQYF. In DNA form, the CDR3 reads TGTGCCAGCAGCCGGACAGAGACCGAGCAGTACTTC. The chain links TRBV7-2 to TRBJ2-5; D is perhaps TRBD1 (6 bases). Judging by the DNA end, TRBJ2-7 fits better; the J call may be wrong. This CDR3 comprises 12 residues. Germline V gene sequence: CDR1 SGHTA, CDR2 FQGNSA.

The chain joins TRBV10-3 to TRBJ1-5, with D maybe TRBD1 (6 bases). V lost 0 bases and J 0 bases, leaving 18 bases between the germline ends. CDR1 and CDR2 (germline): ENHRY, SYGVKD. This CDR3 spans 19 amino acids. CDR3 loop: CAISESMTGRAYSNQPQHF. In DNA form, the CDR3 reads TGTGCCATCAGTGAGTCGATGACAGGACGAGCCTATAGCAATCAGCCCCAGCATTTT.

The rearrangement links TRBV7-6 to TRBJ2-2, with TRBD1 identical over 10 bases. With V trimmed by 3 bases and J by 6 bases, 13 bases remained unmatched. The CDR3 covers 18 residues. From germline, CDR1 is SGHVS and CDR2 FNYEAQ. CDR3 protein: CASSLGPGTGVVAGELFF. DNA of the CDR3: TGTGCCAGCAGCTTGGGCCCCGGGACAGGGGTGGTCGCCGGGGAGCTGTTTTTT.

The rearrangement links TRBV9 to TRBJ2-1, with 9 bases that match TRBD2. The CDR3 totals 17 residues. Per the germline V gene, CDR1 is SGDLS and CDR2 is YYNGEE. J lost 7 bases, V lost 2 bases, and 13 bases had no gene match. In nucleotides, the CDR3 is TGTGCCAGCAGCGTGTACCAGGGACTAGCTGGCTCTAATGAGCAGTTCTTC. Residues: CASSVYQGLAGSNEQFF.